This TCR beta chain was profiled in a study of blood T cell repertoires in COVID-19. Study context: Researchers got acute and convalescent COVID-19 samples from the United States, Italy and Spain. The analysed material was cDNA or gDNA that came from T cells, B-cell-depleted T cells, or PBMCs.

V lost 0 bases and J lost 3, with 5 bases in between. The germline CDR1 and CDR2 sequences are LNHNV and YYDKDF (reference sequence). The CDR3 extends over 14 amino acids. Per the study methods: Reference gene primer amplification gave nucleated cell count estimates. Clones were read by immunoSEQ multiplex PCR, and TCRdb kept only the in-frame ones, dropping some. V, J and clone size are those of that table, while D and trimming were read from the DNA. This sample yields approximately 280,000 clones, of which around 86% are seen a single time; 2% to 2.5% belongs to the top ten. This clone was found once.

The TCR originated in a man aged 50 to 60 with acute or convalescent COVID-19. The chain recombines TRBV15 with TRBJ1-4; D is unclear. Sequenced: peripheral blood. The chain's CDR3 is CATSREQSNEKLFF. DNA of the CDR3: TGTGCCACCAGCAGAGAACAGTCTAATGAAAAACTGTTTTTT.